These T cell receptor beta chains were read from a single sample in a study of shared clonotypes between healthy human individuals. Assay: immunoSEQ multiplex PCR; the TCRdb copy retains only in-frame clones and omits some. The sample has some 1.5 million clones, 95% to 99% seen once. The sequenced material came from naive CD4+ T cells sorted from blood. The receptors shown here come from a man aged 25 to 40 in good health. Each CDR3 is given with its conserved first and last residue. The order of the fields is D gene, clone size, V gene, J gene, CDR3 protein, CDR3 DNA. D genes are given only for firm matches. Size is omitted from some rows. Given values are once, few, many or a class for expanded clones.

d_gene: .; abundance: .; v_gene: TRBV19; j_gene: TRBJ2-7; CDR3aa: CASSPRESSYEQYF; CDR3nt: TGTGCCAGTAGTCCCCGGGAGAGCTCCTACGAGCAGTACTTC
d_gene: TRBD1; abundance: .; v_gene: TRBV18; j_gene: TRBJ2-1; CDR3aa: CASSPRDSYNEQFF; CDR3nt: TGTGCCAGCTCACCTAGGGACAGCTACAATGAGCAGTTCTTC
d_gene: .; abundance: .; v_gene: TRBV27; j_gene: TRBJ2-2; CDR3aa: CASSLFSLAPNTGELFF; CDR3nt: TGTGCCAGCAGTTTATTCTCCCTTGCGCCTAACACCGGGGAGCTGTTTTTT
d_gene: TRBD2; abundance: .; v_gene: TRBV28; j_gene: TRBJ2-3; CDR3aa: CASSWGLALDTQYF; CDR3nt: TGTGCCAGCAGTTGGGGACTAGCGCTAGATACGCAGTATTTT
d_gene: .; abundance: .; v_gene: TRBV29-1; j_gene: TRBJ1-5; CDR3aa: CSAGGGGSNQPQHF; CDR3nt: TGCAGCGCGGGGGGGGGCGGTAGCAATCAGCCCCAGCATTTT
d_gene: .; abundance: .; v_gene: TRBV5-4; j_gene: TRBJ2-1; CDR3aa: CASSFSPREQFF; CDR3nt: TGTGCCAGCAGCTTTTCCCCTAGGGAGCAGTTCTTC
d_gene: TRBD2; abundance: .; v_gene: TRBV29-1; j_gene: TRBJ2-7; CDR3aa: CSVGGRSTYEQYF; CDR3nt: TGCAGCGTTGGCGGGAGGTCGACCTACGAGCAGTACTTC
d_gene: TRBD1; abundance: .; v_gene: TRBV19; j_gene: TRBJ2-7; CDR3aa: CASSIVGTAFEQYF; CDR3nt: TGTGCCAGTAGTATAGTCGGGACAGCCTTCGAGCAGTACTTC
d_gene: TRBD1; abundance: .; v_gene: TRBV2; j_gene: TRBJ2-2; CDR3aa: CFGQDNTGELFF; CDR3nt: TGTTTTGGACAGGACAACACCGGGGAGCTGTTTTTT
d_gene: .; abundance: once; v_gene: TRBV7-9; j_gene: TRBJ2-3; CDR3aa: CASTQGAGGPDTQYF; CDR3nt: TGTGCCAGCACCCAGGGGGCGGGAGGGCCGGATACGCAGTATTTT
d_gene: .; abundance: .; v_gene: TRBV29-1; j_gene: TRBJ2-1; CDR3aa: CSVRSRGSYNEQFF; CDR3nt: TGCAGCGTTAGAAGTAGGGGCTCCTACAATGAGCAGTTCTTC
d_gene: .; abundance: .; v_gene: TRBV19; j_gene: TRBJ2-3; CDR3aa: CASSIVGRTTQYF; CDR3nt: TGTGCCAGTAGTATAGTCGGACGGACAACGCAGTATTTT
d_gene: .; abundance: .; v_gene: TRBV19; j_gene: TRBJ1-2; CDR3aa: CASSRDVRPYGYTF; CDR3nt: TGTGCCAGTAGCCGGGACGTTAGGCCCTATGGCTACACCTTC
d_gene: .; abundance: .; v_gene: TRBV25-1; j_gene: TRBJ1-2; CDR3aa: CASSEYPYGYTF; CDR3nt: TGTGCCAGCAGTGAATATCCCTATGGCTACACCTTC
d_gene: .; abundance: .; v_gene: TRBV19; j_gene: TRBJ2-2; CDR3aa: CASSMRLVERNTGELFF; CDR3nt: TGTGCCAGTAGTATGAGGTTGGTCGAGCGGAACACCGGGGAGCTGTTTTTT
d_gene: TRBD2; abundance: .; v_gene: TRBV5-4; j_gene: TRBJ2-7; CDR3aa: CASSHGTSGEQYF; CDR3nt: TGTGCCAGCAGCCACGGGACTAGCGGCGAGCAGTACTTC
d_gene: .; abundance: .; v_gene: TRBV9; j_gene: TRBJ2-2; CDR3aa: CASSLGLATFAGELFF; CDR3nt: TGTGCCAGCAGCCTAGGACTGGCGACATTCGCCGGGGAGCTGTTTTTT
d_gene: .; abundance: .; v_gene: TRBV28; j_gene: TRBJ2-1; CDR3aa: CASIPSGRGADEQFF; CDR3nt: TGTGCCAGCATCCCTTCTGGGAGAGGGGCCGATGAGCAGTTCTTC
d_gene: TRBD1; abundance: .; v_gene: TRBV19; j_gene: TRBJ1-5; CDR3aa: CASSMGRLRDSHIQPQHF; CDR3nt: TGTGCCAGTAGTATGGGCCGACTCCGGGACAGTCATATTCAGCCCCAGCATTTT
d_gene: TRBD2; abundance: .; v_gene: TRBV9; j_gene: TRBJ2-1; CDR3aa: CASSGLAGGILFF; CDR3nt: TGTGCCAGCAGCGGACTAGCGGGAGGGATACTGTTCTTC
d_gene: TRBD1; abundance: .; v_gene: TRBV27; j_gene: TRBJ2-7; CDR3aa: CASSLIGTGNTYEQYF; CDR3nt: TGTGCCAGCAGTTTAATAGGGACAGGGAACACCTACGAGCAGTACTTC
d_gene: .; abundance: .; v_gene: TRBV6-6; j_gene: TRBJ2-7; CDR3aa: CASSYFREGTYF; CDR3nt: TGTGCCAGCAGTTATTTTCGTGAGGGGACGTACTTC
d_gene: .; abundance: .; v_gene: TRBV27; j_gene: TRBJ1-4; CDR3aa: CASSFRPGEKLFF; CDR3nt: TGTGCCAGCAGTTTCAGGCCTGGAGAAAAACTGTTTTTT
d_gene: TRBD1; abundance: .; v_gene: TRBV5-4; j_gene: TRBJ1-5; CDR3aa: CASSRGTGDQPQHF; CDR3nt: TGTGCCAGCAGCCGGGGGACAGGGGATCAGCCCCAGCATTTT
d_gene: .; abundance: .; v_gene: TRBV5-1; j_gene: TRBJ1-1; CDR3aa: CASSLIIFSWAFF; CDR3nt: TGCGCCAGCAGCTTGATTATTTTCAGTTGGGCTTTCTTT
d_gene: TRBD1; abundance: .; v_gene: TRBV29-1; j_gene: TRBJ2-7; CDR3aa: CSVELRTGVRGEQYF; CDR3nt: TGCAGCGTTGAACTACGGACAGGGGTTCGTGGCGAGCAGTACTTC
d_gene: .; abundance: .; v_gene: TRBV19; j_gene: TRBJ1-4; CDR3aa: CASSPSRQAEKLFF; CDR3nt: TGTGCCAGTAGCCCATCTCGGCAAGCTGAAAAACTGTTTTTT
d_gene: .; abundance: .; v_gene: TRBV7-4; j_gene: TRBJ1-4; CDR3aa: CASLPHLGGGEKLFF; CDR3nt: TGTGCCAGCCTACCCCATCTTGGAGGGGGTGAAAAACTGTTTTTT
d_gene: .; abundance: .; v_gene: TRBV28; j_gene: TRBJ1-1; CDR3aa: CASSSLGGTEAFF; CDR3nt: TGTGCCAGCAGTTCACTTGGCGGGACTGAAGCTTTCTTT
d_gene: .; abundance: .; v_gene: TRBV9; j_gene: TRBJ2-3; CDR3aa: CASSVALRDISTDTQYF; CDR3nt: TGTGCCAGCAGCGTAGCTCTCCGGGACATTAGCACAGATACGCAGTATTTT
d_gene: TRBD2; abundance: .; v_gene: TRBV19; j_gene: TRBJ2-3; CDR3aa: CASSLQPLAGVWDTQYF; CDR3nt: TGTGCCAGTAGCCTACAACCCTTAGCGGGAGTGTGGGATACGCAGTATTTT
d_gene: .; abundance: .; v_gene: TRBV4-2; j_gene: TRBJ2-2; CDR3aa: CASSQDRSGENTGELFF; CDR3nt: TGTGCCAGCAGCCAAGATCGATCAGGGGAGAACACCGGGGAGCTGTTTTTT
d_gene: .; abundance: .; v_gene: TRBV6-5; j_gene: TRBJ2-7; CDR3aa: CASSQGASYEQYF; CDR3nt: TGTGCCAGCAGTCAAGGGGCCTCCTACGAGCAGTACTTC
d_gene: TRBD2; abundance: .; v_gene: TRBV5-1; j_gene: TRBJ2-1; CDR3aa: CASSLAGTSSYNEQFF; CDR3nt: TGCGCCAGCAGCTTGGCCGGGACTAGCTCCTACAATGAGCAGTTCTTC
d_gene: TRBD1; abundance: .; v_gene: TRBV29-1; j_gene: TRBJ1-2; CDR3aa: CSVALNTGGNGYTF; CDR3nt: TGCAGCGTTGCCCTCAACACAGGGGGCAATGGCTACACCTTC
d_gene: .; abundance: .; v_gene: TRBV30; j_gene: TRBJ1-2; CDR3aa: CAWSRVHYNYGYTF; CDR3nt: TGTGCCTGGAGTAGAGTACATTATAACTATGGCTACACCTTC
d_gene: TRBD1; abundance: .; v_gene: TRBV6-1; j_gene: TRBJ1-2; CDR3aa: CASSEGRGLGYTF; CDR3nt: TGTGCCAGCAGTGAGGGCAGGGGGCTTGGCTACACCTTC
d_gene: TRBD1; abundance: .; v_gene: TRBV19; j_gene: TRBJ2-5; CDR3aa: CASSIRGPKETQYF; CDR3nt: TGTGCCAGTAGTATCAGGGGGCCTAAAGAGACCCAGTACTTC
d_gene: TRBD1; abundance: .; v_gene: TRBV7-9; j_gene: TRBJ2-7; CDR3aa: CASSTTGTADYEQYF; CDR3nt: TGTGCCAGCAGCACGACCGGGACAGCAGACTACGAGCAGTACTTC
d_gene: .; abundance: .; v_gene: TRBV10-3; j_gene: TRBJ2-1; CDR3aa: CAISEDSSYNEQFF; CDR3nt: TGTGCCATCAGTGAAGATAGCTCCTACAATGAGCAGTTCTTC
d_gene: TRBD1; abundance: .; v_gene: TRBV28; j_gene: TRBJ2-1; CDR3aa: CASSLGTGWGVNEQFF; CDR3nt: TGTGCCAGCAGTTTAGGGACAGGGTGGGGGGTAAATGAGCAGTTCTTC
d_gene: .; abundance: .; v_gene: TRBV7-7; j_gene: TRBJ2-2; CDR3aa: CASSLLGANTGELFF; CDR3nt: TGTGCTAGCAGCTTACTCGGGGCGAACACCGGGGAGCTGTTTTTT
d_gene: .; abundance: .; v_gene: TRBV5-6; j_gene: TRBJ2-7; CDR3aa: CASSPWTTGLYEQYF; CDR3nt: TGTGCCAGCAGCCCATGGACTACCGGATTATACGAGCAGTACTTC
d_gene: .; abundance: .; v_gene: TRBV5-5; j_gene: TRBJ2-7; CDR3aa: CASSLAGGEQYF; CDR3nt: TGTGCCAGCAGCTTGGCCGGGGGAGAGCAGTACTTC
d_gene: TRBD2; abundance: .; v_gene: TRBV5-4; j_gene: TRBJ2-2; CDR3aa: CASSSYLAGTGELFF; CDR3nt: TGTGCCAGCAGCTCCTACCTAGCGGGCACCGGGGAGCTGTTTTTT
d_gene: .; abundance: .; v_gene: TRBV28; j_gene: TRBJ1-5; CDR3aa: CASSRVTSNQPQHF; CDR3nt: TGTGCCAGCAGTAGAGTTACTAGCAATCAGCCCCAGCATTTT
d_gene: .; abundance: .; v_gene: TRBV11-2; j_gene: TRBJ2-7; CDR3aa: CASSPDSYEQYF; CDR3nt: TGTGCCAGCAGCCCGGACTCCTACGAGCAGTACTTC
d_gene: .; abundance: .; v_gene: TRBV4-3; j_gene: TRBJ1-4; CDR3aa: CASSQDWGPAATNEKLFF; CDR3nt: TGCGCCAGCAGCCAAGATTGGGGTCCCGCCGCAACTAATGAAAAACTGTTTTTT
d_gene: .; abundance: .; v_gene: TRBV28; j_gene: TRBJ2-7; CDR3aa: CASSSPNPAYEQYF; CDR3nt: TGTGCCAGCAGTTCCCCAAACCCTGCCTACGAGCAGTACTTC
d_gene: .; abundance: .; v_gene: TRBV5-6; j_gene: TRBJ2-5; CDR3aa: CASSTGAGETQYF; CDR3nt: TGTGCCAGCAGCACGGGGGCTGGGGAGACCCAGTACTTC
d_gene: TRBD1; abundance: .; v_gene: TRBV7-2; j_gene: TRBJ2-7; CDR3aa: CASSPRTGSYEQYF; CDR3nt: TGTGCCAGCAGCCCCCGGACAGGGTCCTACGAGCAGTACTTC
d_gene: TRBD1; abundance: .; v_gene: TRBV10-1; j_gene: TRBJ2-1; CDR3aa: CASSSLTGRYNEQFF; CDR3nt: TGCGCCAGCAGTTCCTTGACAGGGCGCTACAATGAGCAGTTCTTC
d_gene: TRBD2; abundance: once; v_gene: TRBV5-1; j_gene: TRBJ2-3; CDR3aa: CASSSRFEAGLTDTQYF; CDR3nt: TGCGCCAGCAGCTCGCGGTTCGAAGCGGGGCTCACAGATACGCAGTATTTT